This is a list of T cell receptor beta chains from one sample in a study of blood T cell repertoires in COVID-19. Method: immunoSEQ multiplex PCR; TCRdb's copy keeps in-frame clones and lacks some. The repertoire consists of approximately 51,000 clones, with 70% to 90% occurring once and the leading ten covering over 4.5%. Sequencing was performed on peripheral blood. The receptors were gathered from a man aged 40-50 years with active COVID-19. Each CDR3 is given with its conserved first and last residue. The order of the fields is clone size, J gene, D gene, V gene, CDR3 protein, CDR3 DNA. The D gene is left open where the match is weak. Clone size is shown for a subset of rows, as once, few, many or a class of expanded clone.

>-|TRBJ1-4|-|TRBV19
CASSIWAAATNEKLFF
TGTGCCAGTAGTATTTGGGCAGCCGCAACTAATGAAAAACTGTTTTTT
>-|TRBJ2-1|TRBD2|TRBV5-4
CASSLPGLAGGEQFF
TGTGCCAGCAGCCTACCGGGACTAGCGGGAGGTGAGCAGTTCTTC
>-|TRBJ1-2|TRBD1|TRBV28
CASRSGQGTYGYTF
TGTGCCAGCCGCTCGGGACAGGGGACCTATGGCTACACCTTC
>-|TRBJ2-1|TRBD2|TRBV10-3
CAISRGGRDNEQFF
TGTGCCATCAGCCGGGGCGGGAGGGACAATGAGCAGTTCTTC
>-|TRBJ2-1|TRBD2|TRBV28
CASSLRSGRRESDNEQFF
TGTGCCAGCAGTTTGAGGTCGGGAAGGCGGGAGTCAGACAATGAGCAGTTCTTC
>-|TRBJ2-7|-|TRBV7-9
CASSLESGQYF
TGTGCCAGCAGCTTAGAGTCAGGGCAGTACTTC
>-|TRBJ2-3|-|TRBV2
CASSPIRGGTDTQYF
TGTGCCAGCAGCCCCATCCGAGGGGGAACAGATACGCAGTATTTT
>-|TRBJ2-1|TRBD1|TRBV10-3
CAITPGQGRNEQFF
TGTGCCATCACCCCGGGACAGGGACGCAATGAGCAGTTCTTC
>-|TRBJ1-1|-|TRBV30
CAWSRIGLEAFF
TGTGCCTGGTCTCGAATCGGACTTGAAGCTTTCTTT
>-|TRBJ2-3|TRBD2|TRBV4-1
CASSPPTSGAATQYF
TGCGCCAGCAGCCCACCGACTAGCGGGGCCGCCACGCAGTATTTT
>-|TRBJ2-6|-|TRBV15
CATSKGDTGANVLTF
TGTGCCACCAGCAAAGGGGACACTGGGGCCAACGTCCTGACTTTC
>once|TRBJ2-5|-|TRBV19
CASSIGQDQETQYF
TGTGCCAGTAGTATTGGGCAGGACCAAGAGACCCAGTACTTC
>-|TRBJ1-1|-|TRBV7-6
CASSLYGVAMNTEAFF
TGTGCCAGCAGCTTATACGGGGTAGCTATGAACACTGAAGCTTTCTTT
>-|TRBJ1-1|-|TRBV28
CASSFVTEAFF
TGTGCCAGCAGTTTCGTCACTGAAGCTTTCTTT
>-|TRBJ2-3|TRBD2|TRBV10-3
CSCAGGLDTQYF
TGTTCTTGCGCGGGAGGGTTGGATACGCAGTATTTT
>once|TRBJ2-1|-|TRBV5-5
CASSLERETDEQFF
TGTGCCAGCAGCTTGGAGAGGGAAACGGATGAGCAGTTCTTC
>-|TRBJ2-3|-|TRBV18
CASSPNPYGSSTDTQYF
TGTGCCAGCTCACCCAACCCTTACGGGAGCAGCACAGATACGCAGTATTTT
>-|TRBJ1-5|-|TRBV5-8
CARRTFYSNQPQHF
TGTGCCAGGAGGACATTCTATAGCAATCAGCCCCAGCATTTT
>-|TRBJ2-1|TRBD2|TRBV7-3
CASSLRPGGPGEQFF
TGTGCCAGCAGCTTAAGGCCGGGAGGGCCAGGTGAGCAGTTCTTC
>once|TRBJ2-1|TRBD2|TRBV9
CASSSRWRSGRANEQFF
TGTGCCAGCAGCTCCCGATGGAGAAGCGGGAGAGCGAATGAGCAGTTCTTC
>-|TRBJ1-4|-|TRBV18
CASSREGYPARSDEKLFF
TGTGCCAGCTCACGAGAGGGATACCCAGCGCGTTCTGATGAAAAACTGTTTTTT
>-|TRBJ2-7|-|TRBV19
CASSMSRGSSEQYF
TGTGCCAGTAGTATGAGTCGGGGGTCCTCCGAGCAGTACTTC
>once|TRBJ2-1|TRBD2|TRBV6-2/TRBV6-3
CASSYELAAYNEQFF
TGTGCCAGCAGTTACGAGCTAGCGGCCTACAATGAGCAGTTCTTC
>-|TRBJ1-1|TRBD1|TRBV5-1
CASSWGDRGINTEAFF
TGCGCCAGCAGCTGGGGGGACAGGGGAATTAACACTGAAGCTTTCTTT
>once|TRBJ2-7|-|TRBV28
CASSSLAKSSYEQYF
TGTGCCAGCAGTTCCCTAGCGAAAAGCTCCTACGAGCAGTACTTC
>-|TRBJ2-1|TRBD1|TRBV7-6
CASSLIAGQGAVVYNEQFF
TGTGCCAGCAGCCTCATCGCGGGACAGGGGGCGGTAGTCTACAATGAGCAGTTCTTC
>-|TRBJ2-1|TRBD2|TRBV6-2/TRBV6-3
CASSYPWTSGNNEQFF
TGTGCCAGCAGTTATCCTTGGACTAGCGGAAACAATGAGCAGTTCTTC
>few|TRBJ2-5|TRBD1|TRBV25-1
CASSFTGGASQYF
TGTGCCAGCAGCTTTACAGGGGGCGCTTCCCAGTACTTC
>-|TRBJ2-1|TRBD2|TRBV11-3
CASSLEPGLENEQFF
TGTGCCAGCAGCCTGGAGCCGGGACTAGAGAATGAGCAGTTCTTC
>-|TRBJ2-1|TRBD2|TRBV7-3
CASSSRTSGAYEEQFF
TGTGCCAGCAGCTCCCGGACTAGCGGGGCCTATGAGGAGCAGTTCTTC
>-|TRBJ2-7|-|TRBV5-1
CASSNATGSYEQYF
TGCGCCAGCAGCAATGCTACAGGGTCCTACGAGCAGTACTTC
>-|TRBJ1-6|TRBD1|TRBV9
CASSTGTGPYSSPLHF
TGTGCCAGCAGCACCGGGACAGGGCCCTATAGTTCACCCCTCCACTTT
>-|TRBJ2-1|TRBD2|TRBV27
CASSSYSVSGSYNEQFF
TGTGCCAGCAGTTCCTACAGCGTGAGCGGGAGTTACAATGAGCAGTTCTTC
>-|TRBJ1-2|TRBD1|TRBV20-1
CSPGGPRGYTF
TGCAGTCCAGGGGGGCCTCGGGGCTACACCTTC
>-|TRBJ2-1|TRBD1|TRBV5-1
CASSLEEAGGAEQFF
TGCGCCAGCAGCTTGGAAGAGGCAGGGGGCGCTGAGCAGTTCTTC
>-|TRBJ2-3|TRBD2|TRBV15
CATSYRTSDTQYF
TGTGCCACCAGCTACCGCACTAGCGACACGCAGTATTTT
>once|TRBJ2-3|-|TRBV20-1
CSASRGDTQYF
TGCAGTGCTAGCAGGGGAGATACGCAGTATTTT
>-|TRBJ2-7|-|TRBV28
CASSSSLSRRGPYEQYF
-
>-|TRBJ2-1|-|TRBV7-3
CASSLVGGYSYNEQFF
TGTGCCAGCAGCTTAGTCGGCGGGTACTCCTACAATGAGCAGTTCTTC
>-|TRBJ2-5|-|TRBV3-1/TRBV3-2
CASRHASIPETQYF
TGTGCCAGCCGACATGCTTCTATCCCAGAGACCCAGTACTTC
>once|TRBJ2-5|TRBD2|TRBV29-1
CSLWTSGQETQYF
TGCAGCTTGTGGACTAGCGGGCAAGAGACCCAGTACTTC
>-|TRBJ2-7|-|TRBV4-1
CASSHAGTSAYEQYF
TGCGCCAGCAGCCATGCCGGGACTTCCGCCTACGAGCAGTACTTC
>-|TRBJ1-3|-|TRBV18
CASSPQESSGNTIYF
TGTGCCAGCTCACCACAGGAGAGCTCTGGAAACACCATATATTTT
>-|TRBJ1-2|-|TRBV18
CASSPPAGINYGYTF
TGTGCCAGCTCACCACCCGCAGGCATCAACTATGGCTACACCTTC
>-|TRBJ2-7|TRBD1|TRBV6-5
CASSYARGYTPYEQYF
TGTGCCAGCAGTTACGCCAGGGGGTACACTCCCTACGAGCAGTACTTC